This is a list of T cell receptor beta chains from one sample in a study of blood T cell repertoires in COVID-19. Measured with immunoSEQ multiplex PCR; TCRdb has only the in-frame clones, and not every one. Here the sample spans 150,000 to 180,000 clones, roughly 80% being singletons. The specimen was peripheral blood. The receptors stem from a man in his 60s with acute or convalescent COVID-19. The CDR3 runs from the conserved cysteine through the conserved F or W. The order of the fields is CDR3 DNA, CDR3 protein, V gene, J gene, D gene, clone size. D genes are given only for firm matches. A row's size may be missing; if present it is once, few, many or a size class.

TGTGCCAGCGCGGAAGGTGGGGCTGGGTACAATGAGCAGTTCTTC	CASAEGGAGYNEQFF	TRBV6-4	TRBJ2-1	NA	NA
TGTGCCAGCAGCTTCACACAGGCAGATGAGCAGTTCTTC	CASSFTQADEQFF	TRBV7-2	TRBJ2-1	NA	NA
TGTGCCAGTAGTATAGACCACCTCGCGGCAGGGGCCAAAAACATTCAGTACTTC	CASSIDHLAAGAKNIQYF	TRBV19	TRBJ2-4	NA	NA
TGTGCCAGCTCCCCACGACCCGGAGACGGGGAGCTGTTTTTT	CASSPRPGDGELFF	TRBV18	TRBJ2-2	NA	NA
TGTGCCAGCAGTTTGGGACAGGGGCCCCCTAAAAACTATGGCTACACCTTC	CASSLGQGPPKNYGYTF	TRBV28	TRBJ1-2	TRBD1	NA
TGTGCCAGCAGCTTAGGATGGCGGGGGTCTGGAGATACGCAGTATTTT	CASSLGWRGSGDTQYF	TRBV7-2	TRBJ2-3	TRBD2	NA
TGTGCCAGTAGTACTCTACAGGGTATAGAGACCCAGTACTTC	CASSTLQGIETQYF	TRBV19	TRBJ2-5	NA	NA
TGCAGCGTTGGCGGCCCTCCAAGGGATACGCAGTATTTT	CSVGGPPRDTQYF	TRBV29-1	TRBJ2-3	NA	NA
TGTGCCATACCTAAAAATGGGGCGCCTGGCTATGGCTACACCTTC	CAIPKNGAPGYGYTF	TRBV10-3	TRBJ1-2	NA	NA
TGTGCCAGTACGGAGCAGAATGATCAGCCCCAGCATTTT	CASTEQNDQPQHF	TRBV19	TRBJ1-5	NA	NA
TGTGCCAGCAGCTTGTCGGCGGGAGAAGAGACCCAGTACTTC	CASSLSAGEETQYF	TRBV5-4	TRBJ2-5	TRBD2	NA
TGTGCCACCAGTGAATCCGGGACAGGGGGTGAAAAACTGTTTTTT	CATSESGTGGEKLFF	TRBV24-1	TRBJ1-4	TRBD1	NA
TGTGCCAGCCGACAGGGAGGTCAGCCCCAGCATTTT	CASRQGGQPQHF	TRBV7-2	TRBJ1-5	TRBD1	few
TGTGCCAGCTCCGGGACAGGGGGCTATGGCTACACCTTC	CASSGTGGYGYTF	TRBV2	TRBJ1-2	TRBD1	NA
TGTGCCAGCAGTTTAATGGGACAGGGGGTCACCGGGGAGCTGTTTTTT	CASSLMGQGVTGELFF	TRBV28	TRBJ2-2	TRBD1	NA
TGTGCCAGCAGCCACGGGACAGCAGATACGCAGTATTTT	CASSHGTADTQYF	TRBV6-6	TRBJ2-3	TRBD1	NA
TGTGCTAGTGGTCCCCGAGGGAGCTCCTATAATTCACCCCTCCACTTT	CASGPRGSSYNSPLHF	TRBV12-5	TRBJ1-6	NA	NA
TGTGCCACCAGTGATCCAGGGACTAGCGGGAGAGGGTTAGAGACCCAGTACTTC	CATSDPGTSGRGLETQYF	TRBV24-1	TRBJ2-5	TRBD2	NA
TGCGCCAGCAGCCCTTGGACGGGAAGCTCCTACAATGAGCAGTTCTTC	CASSPWTGSSYNEQFF	TRBV5-1	TRBJ2-1	NA	NA
TGCGCCAGCAGCAGGGGAAACACCGGGGAGCTGTTTTTT	CASSRGNTGELFF	TRBV5-1	TRBJ2-2	NA	NA
TGTGCCAGCAGGCCCGAGGGCCCTACAGATACGCAGTATTTT	CASRPEGPTDTQYF	TRBV7-9	TRBJ2-3	NA	NA
TGTGCCAGCAGGGACGCCGGGACAGGGGGGAATTCACCCCTCCACTTT	CASRDAGTGGNSPLHF	TRBV28	TRBJ1-6	TRBD1	NA
TGTGCCAGTAGCAGGGCAGACACAGATACGCAGTATTTT	CASSRADTDTQYF	TRBV19	TRBJ2-3	NA	NA
TGTGCCAGCACTATTAGCGGGAGGGGGGGCCCAGATACGCAGTATTTT	CASTISGRGGPDTQYF	TRBV28	TRBJ2-3	TRBD2	NA
TGTGCCAGCAGCTCGACTAGCGGGGGGGATACGCAGTATTTT	CASSSTSGGDTQYF	TRBV7-9	TRBJ2-3	TRBD2	NA
TGTGCCAGCAGCCAAGACAGGGGAAGAAATCAGCCCCAGCATTTT	CASSQDRGRNQPQHF	TRBV3-1/TRBV3-2	TRBJ1-5	NA	NA
TGCAGTGCTAGTCCCCGGGGTGGGGTTCGGGGCTACACCTTC	CSASPRGGVRGYTF	TRBV20-1	TRBJ1-2	NA	NA
TGTGCCAGCAGCCAAGTGGGACAGGGGGCGGACGGCTACACCTTC	CASSQVGQGADGYTF	TRBV3-1/TRBV3-2	TRBJ1-2	TRBD1	NA
TGTGCCAGCAGCTGGAAGGGGGCAGGGGGTAATGGCTACACCTTC	CASSWKGAGGNGYTF	TRBV5-4	TRBJ1-2	TRBD1	NA
TGTGCCAGCAGCCAAGAGGGACAGGCTGAAAAACTGTTTTTT	CASSQEGQAEKLFF	TRBV4-2	TRBJ1-4	TRBD1	NA
TGTGCCAGCAGCTTGGGACTAGCAGCCGGGGAGCTGTTTTTT	CASSLGLAAGELFF	TRBV7-2	TRBJ2-2	TRBD2	NA
TGTGCCAGCAGTTTAGGTACAGATGGCTACACCTTC	CASSLGTDGYTF	TRBV28	TRBJ1-2	NA	NA
TGCGCCAGCAGCCTCCGGGAGGGGTTGGGGCACACTGAAGCTTTCTTT	CASSLREGLGHTEAFF	TRBV4-1	TRBJ1-1	NA	once
TGTGCCAGCAGCTTAGAGAGAACCTATGGCTACACCTTC	CASSLERTYGYTF	TRBV11-2	TRBJ1-2	NA	NA
TGTGCCAGCAGCTTAGAGCGGGGGGGCAACAATGAGCAGTTCTTC	CASSLERGGNNEQFF	TRBV11-2	TRBJ2-1	TRBD2	few
TGCGCCAGCAGCCCGGAAGGGAGTCTAGCGGGTGGGCGCTACGAGCAGTACTTC	CASSPEGSLAGGRYEQYF	TRBV4-1	TRBJ2-7	TRBD2	few
TGTGCCAGCAGTGAAGGGGAGGGGCGAGATGGCTACACCTTC	CASSEGEGRDGYTF	TRBV2	TRBJ1-2	NA	NA
TGCGCCAGCAGCCCTGAGACAGGACTTAATGAAAAACTGTTTTTT	CASSPETGLNEKLFF	TRBV5-1	TRBJ1-4	NA	few
TGTGCCAGCAGCCCCCCGAGAGTCACCGGGGAGCTGTTTTTT	CASSPPRVTGELFF	TRBV3-1/TRBV3-2	TRBJ2-2	NA	NA
TGTGCCAGCAGCTGGACAGATAACTATGGCTACACCTTC	CASSWTDNYGYTF	TRBV5-5	TRBJ1-2	NA	NA
TGTGCCAGCAGTTTGCTGACTAGCGGGAGCTACGAGCAGTACTTC	CASSLLTSGSYEQYF	TRBV27	TRBJ2-7	TRBD2	NA
TGTGCCAGCAGCCAAGTATCGGCGGGAGCGGGCGGGGAGCTGTTTTTT	CASSQVSAGAGGELFF	TRBV4-2	TRBJ2-2	TRBD2	once
TGCAGTGCTAGTCGGCTAGCGGGGAGGGCAGATACGCAGTATTTT	CSASRLAGRADTQYF	TRBV20-1	TRBJ2-3	TRBD2	NA
TGTGCCTGGAGTGTTTGGGCAGGGCTAAGCTCTGGAAACACCATATATTTT	CAWSVWAGLSSGNTIYF	TRBV30	TRBJ1-3	NA	NA
TGTGCCAGCAGCCGGACTAGCGGGAGGGCCCGGGAGACCCAGTACTTC	CASSRTSGRARETQYF	TRBV7-9	TRBJ2-5	TRBD2	NA
TGTGCCAGCAGTTACTCGAGGGCCGGGGTTAATGAGCAGTTCTTC	CASSYSRAGVNEQFF	TRBV6-5	TRBJ2-1	NA	NA
TGCGCCAGCAGCCACCAGGGCACGGAGACCCAGTACTTC	CASSHQGTETQYF	TRBV4-1	TRBJ2-5	NA	NA
TGTGCCAGTTCTGGGACTAGCGGGGGGACCGCTAGCACAGATACGCAGTATTTT	CASSGTSGGTASTDTQYF	TRBV9	TRBJ2-3	TRBD2	NA
TGCGCCAGCAGCTTGGATGGCGGTACCGTGAACACTGAAGCTTTCTTT	CASSLDGGTVNTEAFF	TRBV5-1	TRBJ1-1	NA	NA
TGTGCCAGCAGGCAGGCGGGGAGCACAGATACGCAGTATTTT	CASRQAGSTDTQYF	TRBV5-6	TRBJ2-3	NA	NA
TGTGCCAGCAGGGCAGGGGCCGGGGAGCTGTTTTTT	CASRAGAGELFF	TRBV6-5	TRBJ2-2	NA	NA
TGTGCCAGCATCTCCGGGGGCGGGGGGTATTCACCCCTCCACTTT	CASISGGGGYSPLHF	TRBV6-6	TRBJ1-6	NA	NA
TGTGCCAGTAGTATCGGGGCGGGGGCGCCGTGGCAGAACTTC	CASSIGAGAPWQNF	TRBV19	TRBJ2-7	NA	NA
TGTGCCAGCAGCTCCCCCGGAGGTTCCCACGAGCAGTACTTC	CASSSPGGSHEQYF	TRBV5-5	TRBJ2-7	NA	few
TGTGCCAGCTCACCACCGGGAGTTACTGGAAACACCATATATTTT	CASSPPGVTGNTIYF	TRBV18	TRBJ1-3	NA	NA
TGTGCCAGCAGTTTAGAGGGACAGGGGCCCGACGAGCAGTACTTC	CASSLEGQGPDEQYF	TRBV28	TRBJ2-7	TRBD1	once
TGTGCCTGGAGTGTAAGATTGACTAGCCCGCAAGAGACCCAGTACTTC	CAWSVRLTSPQETQYF	TRBV30	TRBJ2-5	TRBD2	NA
TGCGCCAGCAGCCTTTTAGCGGGGGGGCCTCAAGAGACCCAGTACTTC	CASSLLAGGPQETQYF	TRBV5-1	TRBJ2-5	TRBD2	NA
TGTGCCAGCAGCCGGGGACTAGCGGGAGGATGGGAGACCCAGTACTTC	CASSRGLAGGWETQYF	TRBV6-2/TRBV6-3	TRBJ2-5	TRBD2	NA
TGTGCCAGCTCCCCAGGACAACTCTACGAGCAGTACTTC	CASSPGQLYEQYF	TRBV18	TRBJ2-7	NA	NA